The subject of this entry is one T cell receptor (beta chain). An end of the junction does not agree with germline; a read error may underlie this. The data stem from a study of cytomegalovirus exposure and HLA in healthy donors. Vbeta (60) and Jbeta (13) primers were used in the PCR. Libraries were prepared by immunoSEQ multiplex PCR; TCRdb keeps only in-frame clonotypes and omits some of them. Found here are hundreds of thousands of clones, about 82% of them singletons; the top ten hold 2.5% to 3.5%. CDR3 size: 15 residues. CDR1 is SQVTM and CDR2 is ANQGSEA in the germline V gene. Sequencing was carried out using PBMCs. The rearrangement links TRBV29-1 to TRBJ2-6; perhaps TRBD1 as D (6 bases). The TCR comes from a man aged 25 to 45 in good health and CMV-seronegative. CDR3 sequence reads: CSARGLGAGASVLTF. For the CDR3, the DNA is TGCAGCGCGCGAGGGTTGGGAGCAGGGGCCAGCGTCCTGACTTTC.